The T cell receptor beta chain under discussion was sequenced for a study of cytomegalovirus exposure and HLA in healthy donors. Both 60 Vbeta primers and 13 Jbeta primers went into the PCR. In the original workflow: A later analysis counted approximately 80 million unique TCR beta chains, some 12 million shared. Repertoires were generated with immunoSEQ multiplex PCR, while TCRdb's copy carries only in-frame clones and drops some. V, J and clone size are those of that table, while D and trimming were read from the DNA. This sample has approximately 210,000 clones, with around 84% found just once. CDR1 and CDR2 (germline): GTSNPN, SVGIG (reference sequence). The CDR3 spans 14 residues. V lost 4 bases, J lost 3 bases, and 7 bases stayed unmatched.

The receptor was derived from a woman in her late teens or twenties in good health and CMV-seronegative. Sequencing was performed on PBMCs. The genes are TRBV30 and TRBJ2-7; 9 nucleotides agree with TRBD1. The CDR3 nucleotides read TGTGCCTGGACCCTAGGACAGGGGCTCTACGAGCAGTACTTC. It is translated as CAWTLGQGLYEQYF.